Sequencing of this TCR beta chain was carried out in a study of blood T cells in healthy people across ages. Study findings and constraints: There was a strong correlation between TCR beta diversity and naive T cell percentage.

This CDR3 is built from 15 residues. Germline V lookup: CDR1 MNHEY, CDR2 SVGEGT. On this clonotype: Its antigen is undetermined. A junction end diverges from the germline sequence, so it may reflect a read error.

For the second PCR, which ran for 7 to 11 cycles, a sample-barcoded 5' primer and a J-beta primer mix were used. Every cDNA molecule carried a tag from a template-switch adaptor bearing 12 random nucleotides. TCRdb analysed the 5' RACE reads with MiXCR anew, one entry per CDR3 protein. The sample lists 540,000 or so distinct CDR3 sequences, more than 20% occurring once. This same sample was also part of a study on T cells of mothers and their children.

The sequence was collected from a boy between 10 and 17 years old in good health. V is TRBV6-2 or TRBV6-3 and J is TRBJ1-1; no firm D call. Source material: blood. CDR3 sequence: CTSSYLARRNTEAFF. The CDR3 DNA reads as TGTACCAGCAGTTACTTGGCCAGAAGGAACACTGAAGCTTTCTTT.